This T cell receptor beta chain is drawn from a study of T cell responses to AZD1222 COVID-19 vaccine. On the study more broadly: Second doses that came at about 4 or about 12 weeks were put together.

The CDR3 length is 14 residues. The germline V and J ends were trimmed by 10 bases and 4 bases, with 19 bases remaining between them. CDR1 and CDR2 (germline): LNHDA, SQIVND (reference sequence). TCRdb's copy holds only in-frame clones and misses some; the assay was immunoSEQ multiplex PCR. The sample includes some 130,000 clones, roughly 90% of them seen just once. Comments on this clone: What it binds is not known.

The study, taken as a whole, reports: Reportedly, nearly half the spike-specific TCRs target unmutated variant regions.

This sequence originates from an adult in good health. J is TRBJ1-2 and V is TRBV19; tentatively, D is TRBD1 (6 bases). The specimen comprised peripheral blood, sampled on day 0 of AZD1222 vaccination. The CDR3 DNA is TGTGCCACCTCGGACAGCGCTACGGTCTATGGCTACACCTTC. It specifies CATSDSATVYGYTF.